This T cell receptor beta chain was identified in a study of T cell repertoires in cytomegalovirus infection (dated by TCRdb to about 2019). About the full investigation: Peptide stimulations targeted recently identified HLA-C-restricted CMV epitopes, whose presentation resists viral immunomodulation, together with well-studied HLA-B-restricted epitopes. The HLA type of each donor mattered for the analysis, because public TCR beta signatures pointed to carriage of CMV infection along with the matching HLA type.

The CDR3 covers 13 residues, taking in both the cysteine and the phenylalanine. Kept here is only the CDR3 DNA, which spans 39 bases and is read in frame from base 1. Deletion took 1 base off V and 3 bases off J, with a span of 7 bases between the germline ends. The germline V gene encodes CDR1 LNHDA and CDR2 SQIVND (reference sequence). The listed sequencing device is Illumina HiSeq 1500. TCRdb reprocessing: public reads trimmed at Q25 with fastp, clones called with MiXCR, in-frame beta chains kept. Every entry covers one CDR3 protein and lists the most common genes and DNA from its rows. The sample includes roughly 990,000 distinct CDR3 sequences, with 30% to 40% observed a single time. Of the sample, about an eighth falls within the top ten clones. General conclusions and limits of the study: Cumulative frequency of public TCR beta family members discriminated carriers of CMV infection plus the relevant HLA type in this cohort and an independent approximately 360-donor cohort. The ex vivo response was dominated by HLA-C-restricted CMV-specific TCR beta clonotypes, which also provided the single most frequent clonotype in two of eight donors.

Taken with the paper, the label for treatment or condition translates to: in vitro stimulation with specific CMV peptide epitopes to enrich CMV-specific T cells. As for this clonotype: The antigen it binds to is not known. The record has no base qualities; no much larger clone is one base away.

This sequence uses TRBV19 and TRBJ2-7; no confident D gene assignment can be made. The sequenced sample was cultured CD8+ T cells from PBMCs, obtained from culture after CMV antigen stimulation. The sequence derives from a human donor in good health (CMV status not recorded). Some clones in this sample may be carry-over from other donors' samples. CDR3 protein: CASSIGSVYEQYF. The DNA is TGTGCCAGTAGTATAGGATCAGTCTACGAGCAGTACTTC.